This TCR beta chain is from a study of blood T cell repertoires in COVID-19. On the study more broadly: The cDNA or gDNA used as material had been derived from T cells, B-cell-depleted T cells, or PBMCs.

This clone appeared once. Data came from immunoSEQ multiplex PCR; TCRdb stores just in-frame clones and leaves some out. The sample gives tens of thousands of clones, roughly 85% of which show up once; around a quarter is in the top ten. The CDR3 is 15 amino acids. V shed 8 bases and J 1 base; nucleotides not matched to a gene: 7. Germline V lookup: CDR1 MNHEY, CDR2 SVGAGI. The J gene is TRBJ2-2, the V gene TRBV6-5, with 7 bases identical to TRBD2. The receptor was derived from a man between 60 and 75 years old with active or convalescent COVID-19. The specimen was peripheral blood. DNA of the CDR3: TGTGCCAGCTCTGGAGCGGGGCTGAACACCGGGGAGCTGTTTTTT. Protein: CASSGAGLNTGELFF.